The rows below give T cell receptor beta chains drawn from one sample of a study of response to subunit inactivated influenza vaccine. Each CDR3 protein gets one entry after TCRdb re-called the RT-PCR reads with MiXCR. The sample lists about 650,000 distinct CDR3 sequences, 13% to 15% seen once, with approximately 7.6% in the top ten. The sequencing used PBMCs from blood, collected less than 15 days before vaccination. Every receptor here comes from a man aged 50-60 years who received an inactivated influenza vaccine. The CDR3 runs from the conserved cysteine through the conserved F or W. Each record gives: V gene, clone size, J gene, CDR3 length, D gene, CDR3 protein, CDR3 DNA. D genes are given only for firm matches. Part of the rows lack a size; the others show once, few, many or a class for expanded clones.

TRBV5-1,-,TRBJ2-7,14,-,CASSLGSGRYEQYF,TGCGCCAGCAGCTTGGGTTCAGGTCGCTACGAGCAGTACTTC
TRBV7-8,-,TRBJ2-7,11,-,CASSHPGEQYF,TGTGCCAGCAGCCATCCAGGGGAGCAGTACTTC
TRBV20-1,few,TRBJ2-7,14,TRBD2,CSARGTSKRYEQYF,TGCAGTGCTAGAGGGACTAGCAAACGGTACGAGCAGTACTTC
TRBV5-1,-,TRBJ1-2,14,-,CASSLARQQAGYTF,TGCGCCAGCAGCTTGGCTCGACAGCAAGCAGGCTACACCTTC
TRBV5-6,once,TRBJ2-1,15,-,CASSPRLVSYNEQFF,TGTGCCAGCAGCCCAAGACTAGTATCCTACAATGAGCAGTTCTTC
TRBV10-3,once,TRBJ2-3,12,-,CAISTDRGGVYF,TGTGCCATCAGTACTGACCGGGGCGGGGTGTATTTT
TRBV7-9,-,TRBJ2-7,15,TRBD2,CASRDTSGPLYEQYF,TGTGCCAGCAGGGATACTAGCGGCCCCCTCTACGAGCAGTACTTC
TRBV5-1,-,TRBJ2-5,15,TRBD2,CASSPSGGALETQYF,TGCGCCAGCAGCCCTAGCGGGGGGGCCTTGGAGACCCAGTACTTC
TRBV15,many,TRBJ1-5,14,-,CATSRGEVNQPQHF,TGTGCCACCAGCAGGGGGGAAGTCAATCAGCCCCAGCATTTT
TRBV18,-,TRBJ2-7,15,TRBD2,CASSRSGTDPAEQYF,TGTGCCAGCTCAAGAAGCGGGACCGATCCAGCGGAGCAGTACTTC
TRBV7-9,few,TRBJ2-5,16,TRBD2,CASSLDSGGAFETQYF,TGTGCCAGCAGCTTGGATAGCGGGGGGGCCTTTGAGACCCAGTACTTC
TRBV10-3,few,TRBJ2-2,15,TRBD1,CAIRAGTGGTGELFF,TGTGCCATCAGGGCCGGGACAGGGGGCACCGGGGAGCTGTTTTTT
TRBV6-2/TRBV6-3,-,TRBJ2-7,13,-,CASSYRHSYEQYF,TGTGCCAGCAGTTACAGGCACTCCTACGAGCAGTACTTC
TRBV20-1,-,TRBJ2-2,15,-,CSAGDGRHRTGELFF,TGCAGTGCAGGAGACGGACGGCATAGAACCGGGGAGCTGTTTTTT
TRBV27,few,TRBJ2-1,13,-,CASSRLEGREQFF,TGTGCCAGCAGTAGACTGGAGGGCCGGGAGCAGTTCTTC
TRBV12-3/TRBV12-4,-,TRBJ2-1,17,TRBD2,CASSSRIQRGGRYEQFF,TGTGCCAGCAGTTCCCGTATCCAGCGGGGGGGGAGGTATGAGCAGTTCTTC
TRBV20-1,-,TRBJ1-5,18,-,CSARDAGPGTASNQPQHF,TGCAGTGCTAGAGATGCGGGACCCGGGACGGCTAGCAATCAGCCCCAGCATTTT
TRBV10-3,few,TRBJ2-2,12,-,CAIKRVTGDLFF,TGTGCCATCAAGAGGGTCACCGGGGATCTGTTTTTT
TRBV11-2,-,TRBJ1-1,14,-,CASSLLGVWTEAFF,TGTGCAAGCAGCTTGCTGGGGGTCTGGACTGAAGCTTTCTTT
TRBV28,many,TRBJ2-7,14,-,CASRGAGNSYEQYF,TGTGCCAGCAGAGGGGCAGGGAACTCCTACGAGCAGTACTTC
TRBV20-1,few,TRBJ1-5,14,-,CSATDGGNDQPQHF,TGCAGTGCTACGGACGGAGGCAATGATCAGCCCCAGCATTTT
TRBV20-1,few,TRBJ2-1,15,-,CSASPPWGPYNEQFF,TGCAGTGCTAGCCCCCCCTGGGGCCCCTACAATGAGCAGTTCTTC
TRBV9,-,TRBJ2-1,16,TRBD2,CASRLLTSGEGNEQFF,TGTGCCAGCAGATTACTAACTAGCGGGGAGGGGAATGAGCAGTTCTTC
TRBV27,-,TRBJ1-6,17,TRBD1,CASRPPSGTGPNSPLHF,TGTGCCAGCAGACCGCCCTCCGGGACAGGGCCGAATTCACCCCTCCACTTT
TRBV15,few,TRBJ2-7,15,-,CATSRGVAATYEQYF,TGTGCCACCAGCAGAGGGGTAGCGGCGACCTACGAGCAGTACTTC
TRBV7-6,-,TRBJ2-3,15,-,CASSFQPASTDTQYF,TGTGCCAGCAGCTTCCAACCAGCTAGCACAGATACGCAGTATTTT
TRBV7-3,few,TRBJ2-3,16,TRBD2,CASSLTMTSGGDTQYF,TGTGCCAGCAGCTTAACTATGACTAGCGGGGGAGATACGCAGTATTTT
TRBV12-3/TRBV12-4,-,TRBJ1-1,15,-,CASSLRARANTEAFF,TGTGCCAGCAGTTTAAGGGCCAGGGCTAACACTGAAGCTTTCTTT
TRBV7-9,-,TRBJ1-5,14,-,CATQLGEGNQPQHF,TGTGCCACCCAACTCGGTGAAGGCAATCAGCCCCAGCATTTT
TRBV6-6,few,TRBJ2-7,12,-,CASSTGHNEQYF,TGTGCCAGCAGTACCGGTCATAACGAGCAGTACTTC
TRBV12-3/TRBV12-4,many,TRBJ2-7,14,TRBD1,CASSPGQGFYEQYF,TGTGCCAGCTCTCCGGGACAGGGATTCTACGAGCAGTACTTC
TRBV6-5,-,TRBJ2-5,14,TRBD2,CASSYLGGEETQYF,TGTGCCAGCAGTTACTTGGGGGGGGAAGAGACCCAGTACTTC
TRBV7-9,-,TRBJ2-3,11,-,CAVGGGDTQYF,TGTGCTGTCGGAGGGGGGGATACGCAGTATTTT
TRBV12-3/TRBV12-4,few,TRBJ2-3,14,-,CASILGGGGADTQF,TGTGCCAGCATCCTGGGGGGGGGCGGAGCAGATACGCAGTTT
TRBV24-1,few,TRBJ2-5,15,-,CATSDGRVEIETQYF,TGTGCCACCAGTGATGGTAGGGTAGAGATAGAGACCCAGTACTTC
TRBV7-6,many,TRBJ2-1,16,-,CASSLGVASVYNEQFF,TGTGCCAGCAGCTTAGGGGTCGCTAGCGTATACAATGAGCAGTTCTTC
TRBV18,once,TRBJ2-3,16,-,CASSPPKTGRIDTQYF,TGTGCCAGCTCACCACCGAAAACTGGACGGATAGATACGCAGTATTTT
TRBV6-2/TRBV6-3,-,TRBJ2-7,13,TRBD2,CASSRELAGEQYF,TGTGCCAGCAGCCGAGAACTAGCGGGGGAGCAGTACTTC
TRBV15,-,TRBJ2-3,16,-,CATSRDRSSSTDTQYF,TGTGCCACCAGCAGGGACAGATCATCTAGCACAGATACGCAGTATTTT
TRBV29-1,many,TRBJ2-3,11,-,CSVSLGDTQYF,TGCAGCGTTTCGCTCGGAGATACGCAGTATTTT
TRBV7-2,-,TRBJ1-5,14,-,CASSLGGAGQPQHF,TGTGCCAGCAGCTTAGGAGGGGCAGGTCAGCCCCAGCATTTT
TRBV7-9,few,TRBJ2-1,12,-,CASSEPGYEQFF,TGTGCCAGCAGCGAACCGGGATACGAGCAGTTCTTC
TRBV28,many,TRBJ1-2,12,-,CASTPRGNRVPF,TGTGCCAGCACTCCGCGGGGGAACCGGGTCCCCTTC
TRBV5-1,few,TRBJ2-1,13,TRBD1,CASSSGGHNEQFF,TGCGCCAGCAGCTCAGGGGGTCACAATGAGCAGTTCTTC
TRBV6-5,few,TRBJ1-5,15,TRBD1,CASSYRGTGNQPQHF,TGTGCCAGCAGTTACCGTGGGACAGGCAATCAGCCCCAGCATTTT
TRBV11-2,-,TRBJ2-7,13,-,CASSPDRAVEQYF,TGTGCCAGCAGCCCGGACAGAGCGGTAGAGCAGTACTTC
TRBV5-6,-,TRBJ1-1,15,-,CASSPLLSRDTEAFF,TGTGCCAGCAGTCCCTTACTCTCCAGGGACACTGAAGCTTTCTTT
TRBV6-5,few,TRBJ2-2,17,-,CASSYSVGSGGTGELFF,TGTGCCAGCAGTTACTCGGTCGGCTCCGGCGGAACCGGGGAGCTGTTTTTT
TRBV9,once,TRBJ2-5,17,-,CASSESGGPPLQETQYF,TGTGCCAGCAGCGAGTCCGGGGGCCCTCCGTTGCAAGAGACCCAGTACTTC
TRBV19,-,TRBJ2-7,14,TRBD1,CASGQGASLYEQYF,TGTGCCAGTGGACAGGGGGCGTCCCTCTACGAGCAGTACTTC
TRBV12-3/TRBV12-4,-,TRBJ1-2,17,-,CASSLSGGRGKGGGYTF,TGTGCCAGCAGTTTAAGTGGGGGCCGCGGGAAGGGAGGAGGCTACACCTTC
TRBV12-3/TRBV12-4,-,TRBJ2-1,16,-,CASSLARRIRGAGQFF,TGTGCCAGCAGTTTAGCGAGGAGGATCAGGGGTGCCGGGCAGTTCTTC
TRBV6-1,few,TRBJ1-2,13,-,CASSGGPVYGYTF,TGTGCCAGCAGTGGGGGGCCGGTCTATGGCTACACCTTC
TRBV4-1,few,TRBJ2-3,14,-,CASSQEGITDTQYF,TGCGCCAGCAGCCAAGAGGGAATCACAGATACGCAGTATTTT
TRBV5-4,few,TRBJ2-5,18,TRBD2,CASSLGLAGATIQETQYF,TGTGCCAGCAGCTTGGGACTAGCGGGAGCGACTATTCAAGAGACCCAGTACTTC
TRBV5-6,few,TRBJ1-2,13,-,CASSRGSNYGYTF,TGTGCCAGCAGCAGGGGATCGAACTATGGCTACACCTTC
TRBV5-8,few,TRBJ2-7,16,-,CASSPYTGPGVGEQYF,TGTGCCAGCAGCCCCTATACGGGCCCAGGGGTGGGCGAGCAGTACTTC
TRBV10-3,-,TRBJ2-1,15,-,CAAAGARITYNEQFF,TGTGCCGCCGCGGGGGCAAGAATCACCTACAATGAGCAGTTCTTC